A selection of T cell receptor beta chains follows, all from one sample in a study of T cell responses to AZD1222 COVID-19 vaccine. Sequencing was performed with immunoSEQ multiplex PCR; in TCRdb, only in-frame clones are kept and a portion is missing. The repertoire consists of 50,000 to 75,000 clones, with 80% to 90% occurring once and the leading ten covering approximately 6.1%. The material sequenced was peripheral blood, taken 28 days after the second AZD1222 dose. The receptors were gathered from an adult who received the AZD1222 COVID-19 vaccine. The CDR3 runs from the conserved cysteine through the conserved F or W. The D gene is left open where the match is weak. The size field is filled for only some rows; it gives once, few, many or a size class.

13 NA TRBJ1-1 NA TRBV30 CAWSARTGRGAFF TGTGCCTGGAGCGCTCGGACGGGGAGGGGAGCTTTCTTT
15 NA TRBJ1-2 NA TRBV4-1 CASSQMSGSNYGYTF TGCGCCAGCAGCCAAATGTCAGGGTCTAACTATGGCTACACCTTC
19 NA TRBJ2-7 NA TRBV21-1 CASSKLGLAGGRSSYEQYF TGTGCCAGCAGCAAACTGGGACTAGCGGGAGGCCGGAGCTCCTACGAGCAGTACTTC
13 NA TRBJ1-5 NA TRBV5-4 CASSEEDNQPQHF TGTGCCAGCAGCGAGGAAGATAATCAGCCCCAGCATTTT
11 NA TRBJ2-5 NA TRBV10-2 CASINQETQYF TGCGCCAGCATTAACCAAGAGACCCAGTACTTC
15 TRBD2 TRBJ2-1 NA TRBV5-1 CASSSSGTSYNEQFF TGCGCCAGCAGCTCTAGCGGGACCTCTTACAATGAGCAGTTCTTC
13 NA TRBJ2-7 NA TRBV24-1 CATSDGGYYEQYF TGTGCCACCAGTGATGGGGGTTACTACGAGCAGTACTTC
14 TRBD2 TRBJ2-1 NA TRBV6-6 CASSGTSGRPEQFF TGTGCCAGCAGCGGGACTAGCGGGAGACCGGAGCAGTTCTTC
15 NA TRBJ1-5 once TRBV19 CASSIQAGSGQPQHF TGTGCCAGTAGTATCCAGGCAGGGTCAGGGCAGCCCCAGCATTTT
15 NA TRBJ2-7 NA TRBV11-2 CASSLGQRSSYEQYF TGTGCCAGCAGCTTGGGGCAAAGGAGCTCCTACGAGCAGTACTTC
14 TRBD1 TRBJ1-1 NA TRBV28 CASSLGDRNTEAFF TGTGCCAGCAGTTTGGGGGACAGGAACACTGAAGCTTTCTTT
14 TRBD1 TRBJ1-4 once TRBV5-1 CASSAQGAEEKLFF TGCGCCAGCAGCGCACAGGGGGCAGAAGAAAAACTGTTTTTT
13 NA TRBJ2-7 NA TRBV10-3 CAISDRQDYEQYF TGTGCCATCAGTGACCGACAGGACTACGAGCAGTACTTC
14 TRBD1 TRBJ2-7 NA TRBV2 CASRQGLGLNEQYF TGTGCCAGCAGACAGGGGCTCGGGTTAAACGAGCAGTACTTC
13 NA TRBJ1-2 NA TRBV7-9 CASSPEGGYGYTF TGTGCCAGCAGCCCTGAGGGAGGCTATGGCTACACCTTC
16 TRBD1 TRBJ1-3 NA TRBV18 CASSPDRVTSGNTIYF TGTGCCAGCTCACCCGACAGGGTAACATCTGGAAACACCATATATTTT
16 TRBD1 TRBJ1-2 NA TRBV5-8 CASSLIGPRGLYGYTF TGTGCCAGCAGCTTAATAGGGCCCAGGGGGCTCTATGGCTACACCTTC
13 NA TRBJ1-1 once TRBV3-1/TRBV3-2 CASSQAGRTEAFF TGTGCCAGCAGCCAAGCCGGGCGTACTGAAGCTTTCTTT
12 NA TRBJ2-3 NA TRBV10-3 CASTAGTDTQYF TGTGCCTCCACGGCGGGGACAGATACGCAGTATTTT
13 NA TRBJ2-3 NA TRBV3-1/TRBV3-2 CASSQGGVDTQYF TGTGCCAGCAGCCAGGGTGGGGTGGATACGCAGTATTTT
12 NA TRBJ1-2 NA TRBV19 CASREAGSGYTF TGTGCCAGTAGAGAAGCAGGGAGTGGCTACACCTTC
16 TRBD1 TRBJ1-6 NA TRBV5-4 CASSSPGTGANSPLHF TGTGCCAGCAGCTCACCCGGGACAGGGGCTAATTCACCCCTCCACTTT
14 NA TRBJ1-4 once TRBV7-9 CASSTTEDAEKLFF TGTGCCAGCAGCACGACGGAGGATGCTGAAAAACTGTTTTTT
14 NA TRBJ2-3 NA TRBV10-2 CASSGPTGPDTQYF TGCGCCAGCAGTGGCCCGACAGGACCAGATACGCAGTATTTT
13 NA TRBJ2-7 NA TRBV5-1 CASSVRDPYEQYF TGCGCCAGCAGTGTTCGGGACCCCTACGAGCAGTACTTC
14 TRBD1 TRBJ1-2 NA TRBV19 CASSIVGTGVGYTF TGTGCCAGTAGTATCGTAGGGACAGGGGTCGGCTACACCTTC
17 NA TRBJ1-1 NA TRBV19 CASSSQQQVIMNTEAFF TGTGCCAGTAGTTCCCAGCAGCAAGTTATCATGAACACTGAAGCTTTCTTT
15 NA TRBJ2-2 NA TRBV7-2 CASSLEPANTGELFF TGTGCCAGCAGCTTAGAGCCAGCGAACACCGGGGAGCTGTTTTTT
13 NA TRBJ1-5 NA TRBV28 CASGTGSNQPQHF TGTGCCAGCGGGACGGGTAGCAATCAGCCCCAGCATTTT
13 NA TRBJ1-4 NA TRBV19 CATGAATNEKLFF TGTGCCACCGGGGCTGCAACTAATGAAAAACTGTTTTTT
15 NA TRBJ1-4 NA TRBV5-4 CASSSTGSTNEKLFF TGTGCCAGCAGCTCGACGGGTTCAACTAATGAAAAACTGTTTTTT
15 TRBD1 TRBJ2-2 once TRBV5-1 CASSLPRQGPGELFF TGCGCCAGCAGCTTGCCCCGACAGGGCCCCGGGGAGCTGTTTTTT
14 NA TRBJ1-3 NA TRBV19 CASNRQSSGNTIYF TGTGCCAGTAACCGACAGAGCTCTGGAAACACCATATATTTT
15 NA TRBJ2-2 NA TRBV7-6 CASSLVPLQGGELFF TGTGCCAGCAGCTTAGTGCCCCTCCAAGGGGGGGAGCTGTTTTTT
15 TRBD1 TRBJ2-2 few TRBV7-9 CASISLQGATGELFF TGTGCCAGCATCAGTCTACAGGGGGCCACCGGGGAGCTGTTTTTT
15 NA TRBJ2-2 NA TRBV5-1 CASRGLATYTGELFF TGCGCCAGCAGGGGGCTAGCGACCTACACCGGGGAGCTGTTTTTT
16 TRBD1 TRBJ2-7 NA TRBV5-5 CASSSSLTGTLYEQYF TGTGCCAGCAGCTCTTCCCTGACAGGGACACTCTACGAGCAGTACTTC
15 TRBD1 TRBJ2-3 NA TRBV5-1 CASRPDGQGLNTQYF TGCGCCAGCAGACCAGATGGACAGGGCCTTAATACGCAGTATTTT
15 NA TRBJ2-3 NA TRBV28 CASSLSGSPTDTQYF TGTGCCAGCAGTTTATCAGGGTCCCCCACAGATACGCAGTATTTT
19 TRBD2 TRBJ2-7 NA TRBV19 CASSIRTGLAGVFGYEQYF TGTGCCAGTAGTATTCGCACGGGACTAGCGGGAGTTTTCGGATACGAGCAGTACTTC
17 NA TRBJ1-1 once TRBV9 CASSVVAREGGGTEAFF TGTGCCAGCAGCGTAGTAGCGAGGGAGGGAGGTGGAACTGAAGCTTTCTTT
13 NA TRBJ1-5 NA TRBV29-1 CSIRAGLNQPQHF TGCAGCATAAGGGCAGGGCTCAATCAGCCCCAGCATTTT
12 NA TRBJ1-2 few TRBV5-5 CASSFSGSGYTF TGTGCCAGCAGCTTTTCAGGGAGCGGCTACACCTTC
17 TRBD2 TRBJ2-7 once TRBV27 CASRSGTSGGVSYEQYF TGTGCCAGCAGGTCCGGGACTAGCGGGGGGGTATCCTACGAGCAGTACTTC
16 TRBD2 TRBJ2-5 NA TRBV7-8 CASSPRLAGGPLDQYF TGTGCCAGCAGTCCAAGACTAGCGGGAGGGCCGTTGGACCAGTACTTC